This section outlines one T cell receptor beta chain sequence together with its context. This sample is drawn from a study of blood T cell repertoires in COVID-19. Individuals drawn from approximately 26 US areas were roughly 18 to 100 years old. As handled by the study authors: Counts of nucleated cells, estimated from reference gene primer amplification, were obtained. Profiling relied on immunoSEQ multiplex PCR, and the TCRdb table lists in-frame clones only, not all of them. The V and J calls and clone size come from that table; D and trimming were worked out from the DNA. The data show around 290,000 clones, 90% seen once. The CDR3 sequence is 13 residues long. Germline-derived CDR1 and CDR2 are SQVTM and ANQGSEA. The ends lost 5 bases at V and 5 bases at J; junction bases unmatched: 5.

The sequencing sample was made of PBMCs or T cells enriched from blood (not recorded which). The chain couples TRBV29-1 to TRBJ2-3; 9 bases line up with TRBD1. This receptor was taken from a woman in her twenties or thirties who had recovered from COVID-19. The CDR3 sequence: CSVRRQGGDTQYF. CDR3 DNA: TGCAGCGTTAGAAGACAGGGGGGAGATACGCAGTATTTT.